These T cell receptor beta chains were read from a single sample in a study of identical twins. TCRdb recomputed calls from the 5' RACE reads with MiXCR, one row per CDR3 protein. Among roughly 720,000 distinct CDR3 sequences listed, 15% to 20% were seen once. This same sample was also taken into another study, of T cells expressing NK-cell markers.

Sequencing input: PBMCs. Source of these receptors: a woman between 18 and 29 years old in good health. The CDR3 runs from the conserved cysteine through the conserved F or W. Each record gives: J gene, D gene, clone size, V gene, CDR3 protein, CDR3 DNA. A D gene is named only where the DNA matches it firmly. Part of the rows lack a size; the others show once, few, many or a class for expanded clones.

TRBJ2-3	TRBD2	.	TRBV7-2	CASSSLAGRAAHTQYF	TGTGCCAGCAGCTCCCTTGCCGGGAGGGCCGCACATACGCAGTATTTT
TRBJ2-7	.	.	TRBV11-2	CASKKGGAYEQYF	TGTGCCAGCAAAAAGGGGGGGGCCTACGAGCAGTACTTC
TRBJ2-3	TRBD2	.	TRBV20-1	CSARGPGTSGDTQYF	TGCAGTGCTAGAGGCCCCGGGACTAGCGGAGATACGCAGTATTTT
TRBJ2-7	.	.	TRBV7-6	CASSLEANEQYF	TGTGCCAGCAGCTTAGAGGCGAACGAGCAGTACTTC
TRBJ2-7	TRBD2	few	TRBV11-2	CASSLGVGTSGTYEQYF	TGTGCCAGCAGCCTAGGGGTTGGGACTAGCGGGACCTACGAGCAGTACTTC
TRBJ2-7	TRBD2	.	TRBV7-8	CASSFQTSGSSYEQYF	TGTGCCAGCAGCTTTCAGACTAGCGGCAGCTCCTACGAGCAGTACTTC
TRBJ2-7	TRBD2	.	TRBV6-2/TRBV6-3	CASSYPTSGRATYYEQYF	TGTGCCAGCAGTTACCCTACTAGCGGGAGGGCGACTTACTACGAGCAGTACTTC
TRBJ1-2	TRBD1	few	TRBV11-2	CASSLFGDSGYTF	TGTGCCAGCAGCTTATTCGGGGACAGTGGCTACACCTTC
TRBJ2-1	.	.	TRBV7-8	CASMPRPGRNNEQFF	TGTGCCAGCATGCCACGCCCGGGACGCAACAATGAGCAGTTCTTC
TRBJ2-1	TRBD1	.	TRBV12-3/TRBV12-4	CASSSDRGTEQFF	TGTGCCAGCAGTTCAGACAGGGGTACTGAGCAGTTCTTC
TRBJ1-4	.	few	TRBV9	CASSVAPQGSNEKLFF	TGTGCCAGCAGCGTAGCCCCACAGGGTTCTAATGAAAAACTGTTTTTT
TRBJ1-6	.	many	TRBV12-3/TRBV12-4	CASSFGEVRSPLHF	TGTGCCAGCAGTTTTGGGGAGGTGCGTTCACCCCTCCACTTT
TRBJ2-1	.	.	TRBV19	CASSIFNEQFF	TGTGCCAGTAGTATTTTCAATGAGCAGTTCTTC
TRBJ2-7	.	few	TRBV10-3	CAIPYPGEYF	TGTGCCATCCCGTACCCTGGGGAGTACTTC
TRBJ1-2	.	.	TRBV5-5	CASSLSPETTYGYTF	TGTGCCAGCAGCTTGTCACCCGAAACGACCTATGGCTACACCTTC
TRBJ1-1	TRBD1	few	TRBV7-9	CASRHDRGLRNTEAFF	TGTGCCAGCAGACACGACAGGGGGCTTCGTAACACTGAAGCTTTCTTT
TRBJ2-1	.	few	TRBV20-1	CSALRPPIAESYNEQFF	TGCAGTGCCCTTCGTCCCCCAATCGCGGAGTCCTACAATGAGCAGTTCTTC
TRBJ2-1	TRBD2	.	TRBV5-1	CASSLLGLASSYNEQFF	TGCGCCAGCAGCTTGTTGGGACTAGCGTCTTCCTACAATGAGCAGTTCTTC
TRBJ2-1	TRBD2	few	TRBV6-2/TRBV6-3	CASIGTTPDEQFF	TGTGCCAGCATTGGGACTACCCCGGATGAGCAGTTCTTC
TRBJ1-6	.	few	TRBV10-2	CASTRGDSPLHF	TGCGCCAGCACGCGGGGGGATTCACCCCTCCACTTT
TRBJ2-7	TRBD2	.	TRBV18	CASSPAGGPGEQYF	TGTGCCAGCTCACCAGCGGGGGGGCCTGGCGAGCAGTACTTC
TRBJ2-5	.	.	TRBV29-1	CSAKPGHVQETQYF	TGCAGCGCAAAACCGGGACACGTACAAGAGACCCAGTACTTC
TRBJ1-1	.	many	TRBV29-1	CSVEGRDIGLGNTEAFF	TGCAGCGTTGAAGGGCGGGACATCGGCCTAGGGAACACTGAAGCTTTCTTT
TRBJ1-2	TRBD1	.	TRBV29-1	CSATTGPDYGYTF	TGCAGCGCGACGACAGGGCCAGACTATGGCTACACCTTC
TRBJ2-7	TRBD1	.	TRBV20-1	CSASSAGGSIYEQYF	TGCAGTGCTAGCTCCGCAGGGGGTTCCATCTACGAGCAGTACTTC
TRBJ2-5	.	.	TRBV29-1	CSVVGQQETQYF	TGCAGCGTTGTTGGGCAGCAAGAGACCCAGTACTTC
TRBJ2-3	.	.	TRBV5-1	CASSLRVGSEDTQYF	TGCGCCAGCAGCTTACGCGTGGGCTCCGAAGATACGCAGTATTTT
TRBJ2-5	TRBD1	.	TRBV11-1	CASSSIDKVNRGSETQYF	TGTGCCAGCAGCTCAATCGATAAAGTCAACAGGGGATCAGAGACCCAGTACTTC
TRBJ1-6	.	many	TRBV10-3	CAISDGRLDSPLHF	TGTGCCATCAGTGATGGACGCCTCGACTCACCCCTCCACTTT
TRBJ2-1	TRBD2	few	TRBV9	CASSVSALAGSYNEQFF	TGTGCCAGCAGCGTCTCGGCCCTAGCGGGGTCCTACAATGAGCAGTTCTTC
TRBJ1-1	.	.	TRBV5-1	CASSWPSGAPSEAFF	TGCGCCAGCAGCTGGCCCTCGGGGGCCCCTTCCGAAGCTTTCTTT
TRBJ2-1	.	few	TRBV7-2	CASSSMGLGGNEQFF	TGTGCCAGCAGTTCTATGGGACTCGGGGGTAATGAGCAGTTCTTC
TRBJ2-5	.	few	TRBV11-2	CASSPSARQETQYF	TGTGCCAGCAGCCCCAGCGCTCGTCAAGAGACCCAGTACTTC
TRBJ1-2	.	many	TRBV7-9	CASSLRTAEGYTF	TGTGCCAGCAGCTTAAGGACAGCGGAGGGCTACACCTTC
TRBJ2-7	.	few	TRBV18	CASSPYETGNNEQYF	TGTGCCAGCTCACCATACGAGACAGGAAATAACGAGCAGTACTTC
TRBJ1-2	TRBD1	many	TRBV9	CASSVAVGGGEGGYTF	TGTGCCAGCAGCGTAGCCGTTGGAGGGGGCGAAGGGGGCTACACCTTC
TRBJ2-7	TRBD1	few	TRBV6-1	CASSRPGQGRQYF	TGTGCCAGCAGTCGCCCGGGACAGGGAAGACAGTACTTC
TRBJ2-2	TRBD2	.	TRBV9	CASSVGAGGRTGELFF	TGTGCCAGCAGCGTAGGGGCGGGAGGACGTACCGGGGAGCTGTTTTTT